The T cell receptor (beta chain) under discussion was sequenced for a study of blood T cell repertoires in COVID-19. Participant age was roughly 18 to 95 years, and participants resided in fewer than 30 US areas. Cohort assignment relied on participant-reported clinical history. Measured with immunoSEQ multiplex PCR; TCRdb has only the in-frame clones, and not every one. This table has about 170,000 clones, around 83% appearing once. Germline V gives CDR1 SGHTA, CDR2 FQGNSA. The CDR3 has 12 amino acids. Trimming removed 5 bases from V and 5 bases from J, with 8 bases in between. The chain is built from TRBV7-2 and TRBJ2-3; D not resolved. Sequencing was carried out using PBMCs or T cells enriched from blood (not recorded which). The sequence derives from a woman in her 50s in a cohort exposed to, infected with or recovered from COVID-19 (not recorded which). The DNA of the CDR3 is TGTGCCAGCAGCCACTTGCAAGATACGCAGTATTTT. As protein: CASSHLQDTQYF.